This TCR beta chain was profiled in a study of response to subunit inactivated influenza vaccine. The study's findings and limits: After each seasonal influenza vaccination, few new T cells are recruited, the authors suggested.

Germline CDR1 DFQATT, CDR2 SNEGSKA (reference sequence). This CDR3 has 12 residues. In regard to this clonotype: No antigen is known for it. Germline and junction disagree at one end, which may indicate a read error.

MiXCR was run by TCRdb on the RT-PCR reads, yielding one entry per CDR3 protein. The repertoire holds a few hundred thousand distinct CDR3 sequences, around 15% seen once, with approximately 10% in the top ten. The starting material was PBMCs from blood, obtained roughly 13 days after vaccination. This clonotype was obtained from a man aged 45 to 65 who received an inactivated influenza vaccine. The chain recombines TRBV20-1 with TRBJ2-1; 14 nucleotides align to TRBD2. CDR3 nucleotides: TGCAGTGCAGGGACTAGCGGGAGTCTCGGGATCTTC. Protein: CSAGTSGSLGIF.